A selection of T cell receptor beta chains follows, all from one sample in a study of early T cells in non-severe SARS-CoV-2 infection. Via MiXCR, TCRdb re-called the 5' RACE reads, giving one row per CDR3 protein. The profile covers roughly 51,000 distinct CDR3 sequences, with around 8.3% appearing a single time and over 9.5% taken by the ten largest. The sequencing here drew on whole blood, taken at baseline. Receptor source: an adult who was a healthcare worker with PCR-confirmed SARS-CoV-2 infection or an uninfected control (not recorded which). Both conserved end residues are part of each CDR3. A D gene is named only where the DNA matches it firmly. Clone size is stated in some rows and not others, as once, few, many or a class when expanded.

CDR3aa | CDR3nt | abundance | v_gene | d_gene | j_gene
CASSNLAITSYNEQFF | TGTGCCAGCAGCAATCTAGCGATTACCTCCTACAATGAGCAGTTCTTC | many | TRBV21-1 | . | TRBJ2-1
CASSPPRREGMQELFF | TGTGCCAGCAGTCCACCTCGGCGGGAGGGTATGCAGGAGCTGTTTTTT | many | TRBV12-3/TRBV12-4 | TRBD2 | TRBJ2-2
CAWEEVGVGTQYF | TGTGCCTGGGAAGAGGTGGGAGTGGGGACCCAGTACTTC | many | TRBV30 | . | TRBJ2-5
CASSLADPDTQYF | TGCGCCAGCAGCTTGGCCGACCCAGATACGCAGTATTTT | . | TRBV5-1 | . | TRBJ2-3
CASSTDREGWMNTEAFF | TGTGCCAGCAGCACGGACAGGGAGGGGTGGATGAACACTGAAGCTTTCTTT | many | TRBV28 | TRBD1 | TRBJ1-1
CASSLSSTRQYF | TGTGCCAGCAGTTTATCTTCGACGAGGCAGTACTTC | many | TRBV28 | . | TRBJ2-7
CASSLSPGAAMETQYF | TGTGCCAGCAGCTTATCCCCGGGGGCGGCCATGGAGACCCAGTACTTC | few | TRBV7-9 | . | TRBJ2-5
CASSQEALPLHF | TGCGCCAGCAGCCAAGAAGCCTTACCCCTCCACTTT | few | TRBV4-1 | . | TRBJ1-6
CASSLMETQYF | TGTGCCAGCAGTTTAATGGAGACCCAGTACTTC | . | TRBV27 | . | TRBJ2-5
CSVAGQGGGEAFF | TGCAGCGTTGCAGGACAGGGCGGGGGAGAAGCTTTCTTT | . | TRBV29-1 | TRBD1 | TRBJ1-1
CSAPGAPSGTEAFF | TGCAGTGCACCGGGGGCTCCGAGCGGCACTGAAGCTTTCTTT | few | TRBV20-1 | . | TRBJ1-1
CSAKGSYNSPLHF | TGCAGTGCTAAGGGGTCCTATAATTCACCCCTCCACTTT | many | TRBV20-1 | . | TRBJ1-6
CASASGRGNEQFF | TGCGCCAGCGCGAGCGGGAGAGGGAATGAGCAGTTCTTC | . | TRBV10-1 | TRBD2 | TRBJ2-1
CSVRENTEAFF | TGCAGCGTTAGGGAGAACACTGAAGCTTTCTTT | many | TRBV29-1 | . | TRBJ1-1
CASRQDRGRVGYTF | TGTGCCAGCAGACAGGACAGGGGACGCGTTGGCTACACCTTC | many | TRBV12-3/TRBV12-4 | TRBD1 | TRBJ1-2
CASSWGLDQETQYF | TGCGCCAGCAGCTGGGGACTGGACCAAGAGACCCAGTACTTC | few | TRBV5-1 | . | TRBJ2-5
CASSEGLADTGELFF | TGTGCCAGCAGTGAAGGACTAGCGGACACCGGGGAGCTGTTTTTT | . | TRBV2 | TRBD2 | TRBJ2-2
CASSFSGTSRSDTQYF | TGTGCCAGCAGCTTTTCCGGGACTAGTCGCTCAGATACGCAGTATTTT | many | TRBV7-9 | TRBD2 | TRBJ2-3
CASSPGEQETQYF | TGTGCCAGCAGCCCGGGGGAACAAGAGACCCAGTACTTC | few | TRBV7-6 | . | TRBJ2-5
CASSLNRESYNEQFF | TGTGCCAGCAGCTTAAACCGGGAGTCCTACAATGAGCAGTTCTTC | many | TRBV7-2 | . | TRBJ2-1
CASRPGNQETQYF | TGTGCCAGCAGGCCGGGAAACCAAGAGACCCAGTACTTC | many | TRBV12-3/TRBV12-4 | . | TRBJ2-5
CASSLRSGVSDTQYF | TGTGCCAGCAGCTTGAGGTCTGGAGTGTCAGATACGCAGTATTTT | many | TRBV11-2 | . | TRBJ2-3
CASSWNGLLQYF | TGTGCCAGCAGCTGGAACGGATTACTTCAGTATTTT | few | TRBV5-5 | . | TRBJ2-3
CASFPAGVSYEQYF | TGCGCCAGCTTCCCAGCGGGAGTTTCCTACGAGCAGTACTTC | few | TRBV10-2 | TRBD2 | TRBJ2-7
CASSLARNHNEQFF | TGTGCCAGCAGCTTAGCCCGGAACCACAATGAGCAGTTCTTC | many | TRBV7-2 | . | TRBJ2-1
CSAQGGNTGELFF | TGCAGTGCCCAGGGGGGGAACACCGGGGAGCTGTTTTTT | . | TRBV20-1 | . | TRBJ2-2
CASSESTGGTNIQYF | TGCGCCAGCAGTGAGTCCACAGGGGGGACGAATATCCAGTACTTC | . | TRBV10-2 | TRBD1 | TRBJ2-5
CASSKDSLGTEAFF | TGTGCCAGCAGCAAGGACAGCTTGGGCACTGAAGCTTTCTTT | many | TRBV7-3 | . | TRBJ1-1
CASSRREGRDTQYF | TGTGCCAGCAGTCGACGGGAGGGCCGGGATACGCAGTATTTT | few | TRBV6-1 | TRBD2 | TRBJ2-3
CASSMPRGGHGYTF | TGTGCCAGCAGCATGCCGAGGGGAGGACATGGCTACACCTTC | . | TRBV21-1 | . | TRBJ1-2
CASSQDLRGLVTGELFF | TGTGCCAGCAGCCAAGATCTCAGGGGCCTAGTCACCGGGGAGCTGTTTTTT | . | TRBV4-2 | . | TRBJ2-2
CASSLDINRHEQFF | TGTGCCAGCAGCTTAGACATAAACCGGCATGAGCAGTTCTTC | few | TRBV7-9 | . | TRBJ2-1
CASSEARGPEKLFF | TGTGCCAGCAGTGAAGCCAGGGGCCCTGAAAAACTGTTTTTT | . | TRBV2 | . | TRBJ1-4
CASSEARGRAGDEQFF | TGTGCCAGCAGTGAAGCGCGGGGGAGGGCCGGGGATGAGCAGTTCTTC | . | TRBV2 | TRBD2 | TRBJ2-1
CASSRGTEGQTQYF | TGTGCCAGCAGCCGGGGGACTGAGGGTCAGACCCAGTACTTC | many | TRBV6-2/TRBV6-3 | . | TRBJ2-5
CASSSPSVADVSYNEQFF | TGCGCCAGCAGCTCCCCTTCTGTAGCTGACGTTTCCTACAATGAGCAGTTCTTC | many | TRBV5-1 | . | TRBJ2-1
CASSFGQAEGSQPQHF | TGTGCCAGCAGCTTCGGACAGGCCGAGGGAAGTCAGCCCCAGCATTTT | few | TRBV7-2 | TRBD1 | TRBJ1-5
CASSKTRDSYEQYF | TGTGCCAGCAGCAAGACGCGGGACAGCTACGAGCAGTACTTC | few | TRBV5-6 | . | TRBJ2-7
CASSLGRENTEAFF | TGTGCCAGCAGCTTGGGACGGGAGAACACTGAAGCTTTCTTT | many | TRBV11-2 | . | TRBJ1-1
CASRWDVYEQYF | TGTGCCAGCAGATGGGACGTCTACGAGCAGTACTTC | few | TRBV6-1 | . | TRBJ2-7
CASSPRGPFAEQYF | TGTGCCAGCAGTCCCCGGGGTCCATTCGCCGAGCAGTACTTC | few | TRBV3-1 | . | TRBJ2-7
CASSRRLAGAYNEQFF | TGCGCCAGCAGCCGCAGACTAGCGGGGGCCTACAATGAGCAGTTCTTC | few | TRBV4-3 | TRBD2 | TRBJ2-1
CASSHGDRISYNEQFF | TGTGCCAGCAGCCACGGGGACAGGATCTCCTACAATGAGCAGTTCTTC | . | TRBV5-5 | TRBD1 | TRBJ2-1